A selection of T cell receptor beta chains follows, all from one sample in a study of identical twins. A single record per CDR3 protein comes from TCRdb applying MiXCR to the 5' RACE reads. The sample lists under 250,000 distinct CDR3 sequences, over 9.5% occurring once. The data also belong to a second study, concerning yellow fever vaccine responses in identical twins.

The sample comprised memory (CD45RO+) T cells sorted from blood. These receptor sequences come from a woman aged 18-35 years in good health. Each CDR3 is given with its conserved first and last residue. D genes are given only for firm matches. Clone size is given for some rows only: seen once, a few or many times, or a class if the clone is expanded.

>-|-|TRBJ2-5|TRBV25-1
TGTGCCAGCAGTCCGGCGGATTGGCAAGAGACCCAGTACTTC
CASSPADWQETQYF
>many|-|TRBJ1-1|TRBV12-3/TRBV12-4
TGTGCCAGCAGTTCCAGGGGTAGGGACACTGAAGCTTTCTTT
CASSSRGRDTEAFF
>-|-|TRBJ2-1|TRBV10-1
TGCGCCAGCTCCTTGACCCGGTACAATGAGCAGTTCTTC
CASSLTRYNEQFF
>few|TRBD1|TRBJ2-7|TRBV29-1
TGCAGCGCTTTTCTCCCGGGACAGGCCACATACGAGCAGTACTTC
CSAFLPGQATYEQYF
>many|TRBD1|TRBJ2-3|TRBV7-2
TGTGCCAGCAGCACCACCGGGACAGTCAGCACAGATACGCAGTATTTT
CASSTTGTVSTDTQYF
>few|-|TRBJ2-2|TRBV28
TGTGCCAGCAGTCTTCTCAGGGGGGAGCTGTTTTTT
CASSLLRGELFF
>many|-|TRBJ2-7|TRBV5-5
TGTGCCAGCAGCTTGAATACTTACGAGCAGTACTTC
CASSLNTYEQYF
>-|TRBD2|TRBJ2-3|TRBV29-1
TGCAGCGCTGGGACTAGCGGGGGGATCACAGATACACAGTATTTT
CSAGTSGGITDTQYF
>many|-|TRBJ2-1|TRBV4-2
TGTGCCAGCAGCCAAGATACACAGGGAGCGTACAATGAGCAGTTCTTC
CASSQDTQGAYNEQFF
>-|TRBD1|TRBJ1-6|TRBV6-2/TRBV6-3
TGTGCCAGCAGGCGGACAGGAGATAATTCACCCCTCCACTTT
CASRRTGDNSPLHF
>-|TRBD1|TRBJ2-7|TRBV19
TGTGCCAGTGCTAAGACAGGGCGGTCCTACGAGCAGTACTTC
CASAKTGRSYEQYF
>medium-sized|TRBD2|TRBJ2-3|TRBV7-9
TGTGCCAGCAGCTTTGGACTAGCGGGGGGCACAGATACGCAGTATTTT
CASSFGLAGGTDTQYF
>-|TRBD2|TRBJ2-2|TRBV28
TGTGCCAGCAGTTTAGGAGCGGGACCCACCGGGGAGCTGTTTTTT
CASSLGAGPTGELFF